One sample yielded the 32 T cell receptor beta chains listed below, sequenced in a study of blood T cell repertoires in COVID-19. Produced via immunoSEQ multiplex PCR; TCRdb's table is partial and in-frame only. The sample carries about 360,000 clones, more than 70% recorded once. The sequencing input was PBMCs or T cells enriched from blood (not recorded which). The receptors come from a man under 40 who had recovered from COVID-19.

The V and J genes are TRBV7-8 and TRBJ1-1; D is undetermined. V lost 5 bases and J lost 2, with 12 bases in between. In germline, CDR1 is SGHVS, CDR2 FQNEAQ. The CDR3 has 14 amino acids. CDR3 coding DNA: TGTGCCAGCAGCCCCCGGGTCAGTAACACTGAAGCTTTCTTT. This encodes CASSPRVSNTEAFF.

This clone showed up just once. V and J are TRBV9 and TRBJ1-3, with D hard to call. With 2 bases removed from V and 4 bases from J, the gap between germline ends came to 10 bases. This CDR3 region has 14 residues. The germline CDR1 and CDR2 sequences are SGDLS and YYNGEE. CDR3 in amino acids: CASSVTARGNTIYF. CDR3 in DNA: TGTGCCAGCAGCGTCACCGCACGGGGAAACACCATATATTTT.

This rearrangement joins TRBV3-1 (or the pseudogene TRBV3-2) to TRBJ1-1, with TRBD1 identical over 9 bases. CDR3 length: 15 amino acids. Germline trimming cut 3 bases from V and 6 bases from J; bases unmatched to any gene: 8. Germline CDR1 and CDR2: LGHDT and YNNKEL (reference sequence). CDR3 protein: CASSHPGQGTPEAFF. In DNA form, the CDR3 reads TGTGCCAGCAGCCATCCGGGACAGGGAACCCCTGAAGCTTTCTTT.

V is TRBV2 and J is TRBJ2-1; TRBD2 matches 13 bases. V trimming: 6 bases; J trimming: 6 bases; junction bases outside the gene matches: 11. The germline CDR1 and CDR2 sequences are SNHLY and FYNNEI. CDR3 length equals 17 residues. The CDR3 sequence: CASRPTSGGAGFNEQFF. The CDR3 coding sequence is TGTGCCAGCAGGCCCACTAGCGGGGGGGCGGGTTTCAATGAGCAGTTCTTC. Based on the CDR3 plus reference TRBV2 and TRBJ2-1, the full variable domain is EPEVTQTPSHQVTQMGQEVILRCVPISNHLYFYWYRQILGQKVEFLVSFYNNEISEKSEIFDDQFSVERPDGSNFTLKIRSTKLEDSAMYFCASRPTSGGAGFNEQFFGPGTRLTVL.

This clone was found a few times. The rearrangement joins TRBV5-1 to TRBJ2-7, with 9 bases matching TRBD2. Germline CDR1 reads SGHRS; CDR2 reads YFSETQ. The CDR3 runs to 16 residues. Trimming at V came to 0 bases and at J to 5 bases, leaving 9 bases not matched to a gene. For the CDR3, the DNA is TGCGCCAGCAGCTTGGGTAGTAGCGGGGGAGGGGACGAGCAGTACTTC. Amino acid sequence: CASSLGSSGGGDEQYF.

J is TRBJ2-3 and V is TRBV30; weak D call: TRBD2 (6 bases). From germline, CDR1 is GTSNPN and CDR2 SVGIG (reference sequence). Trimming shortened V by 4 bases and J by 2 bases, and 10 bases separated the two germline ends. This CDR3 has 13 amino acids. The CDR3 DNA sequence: TGTGCCTGGACAGGCGGGAACACAGATACGCAGTATTTT. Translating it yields CAWTGGNTDTQYF.

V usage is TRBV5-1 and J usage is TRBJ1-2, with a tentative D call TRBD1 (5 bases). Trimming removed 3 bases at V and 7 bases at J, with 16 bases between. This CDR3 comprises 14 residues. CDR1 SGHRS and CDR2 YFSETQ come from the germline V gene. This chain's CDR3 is CASSWSGAGTGYTF. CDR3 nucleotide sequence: TGCGCCAGCAGCTGGTCGGGAGCCGGGACTGGCTACACCTTC.

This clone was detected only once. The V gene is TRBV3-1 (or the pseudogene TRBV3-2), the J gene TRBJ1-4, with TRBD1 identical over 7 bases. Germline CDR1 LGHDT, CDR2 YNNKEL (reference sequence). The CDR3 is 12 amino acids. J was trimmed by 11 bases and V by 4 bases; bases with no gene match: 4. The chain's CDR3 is CASSPGGSKLFF. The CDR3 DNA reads TGTGCCAGCAGCCCAGGGGGGTCTAAACTGTTTTTT.

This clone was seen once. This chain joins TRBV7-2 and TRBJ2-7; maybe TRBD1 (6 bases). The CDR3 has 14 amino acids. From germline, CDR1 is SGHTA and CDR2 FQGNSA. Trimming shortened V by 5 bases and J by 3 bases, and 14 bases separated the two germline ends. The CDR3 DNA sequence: TGTGCCAGCAGCCGCTGGACAGTTCTCTACGAGCAGTACTTC. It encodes CASSRWTVLYEQYF.

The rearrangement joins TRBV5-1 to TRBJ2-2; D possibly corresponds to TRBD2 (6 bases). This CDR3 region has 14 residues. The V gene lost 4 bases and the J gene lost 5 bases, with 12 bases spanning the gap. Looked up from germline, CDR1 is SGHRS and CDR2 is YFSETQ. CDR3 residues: CASSPMTRTGELFF. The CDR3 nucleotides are TGCGCCAGCAGCCCAATGACTAGAACCGGGGAGCTGTTTTTT.

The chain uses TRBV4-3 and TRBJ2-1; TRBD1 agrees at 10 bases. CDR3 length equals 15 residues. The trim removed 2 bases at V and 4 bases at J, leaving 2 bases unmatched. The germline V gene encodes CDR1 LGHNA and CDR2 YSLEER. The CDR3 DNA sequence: TGCGCCAGCAGCCAACGGACAGGGGGTTACAATGAGCAGTTCTTC. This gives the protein CASSQRTGGYNEQFF.

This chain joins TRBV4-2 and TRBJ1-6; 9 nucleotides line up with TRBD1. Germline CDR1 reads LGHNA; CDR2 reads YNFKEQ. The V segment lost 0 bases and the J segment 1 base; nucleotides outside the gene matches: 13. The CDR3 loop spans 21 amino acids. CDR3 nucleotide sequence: TGTGCCAGCAGCCAAGAAGGAGGGTACAGGGGGCAAGGGTCCTATAATTCACCCCTCCACTTT. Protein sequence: CASSQEGGYRGQGSYNSPLHF.

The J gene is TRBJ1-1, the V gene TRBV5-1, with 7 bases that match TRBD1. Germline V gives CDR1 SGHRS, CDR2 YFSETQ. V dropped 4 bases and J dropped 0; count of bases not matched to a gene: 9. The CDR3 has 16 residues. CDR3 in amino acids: CASSPTPGQLNTEAFF. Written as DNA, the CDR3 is TGCGCCAGCAGCCCTACACCGGGACAGCTGAACACTGAAGCTTTCTTT.

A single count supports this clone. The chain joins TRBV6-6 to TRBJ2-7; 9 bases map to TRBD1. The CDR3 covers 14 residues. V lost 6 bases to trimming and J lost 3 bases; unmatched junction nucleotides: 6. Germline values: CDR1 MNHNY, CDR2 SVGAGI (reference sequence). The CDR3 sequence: CASRYLGQGYEQYF. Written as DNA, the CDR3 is TGTGCCAGCAGGTACCTGGGACAGGGCTACGAGCAGTACTTC.

In nucleotides, the CDR3 is TGTGCCAGCAGCGCTACAGGGTATTCACCCCTCCACTTT. Translation: CASSATGYSPLHF. V and J are TRBV11-2 and TRBJ1-6; weak D call: TRBD1 (6 bases). Germline loops: CDR1 SGHAT, CDR2 FQNNGV. Deletions cut 5 bases from V and 8 bases from J, with 10 bases between. CDR3 length: 13 residues.

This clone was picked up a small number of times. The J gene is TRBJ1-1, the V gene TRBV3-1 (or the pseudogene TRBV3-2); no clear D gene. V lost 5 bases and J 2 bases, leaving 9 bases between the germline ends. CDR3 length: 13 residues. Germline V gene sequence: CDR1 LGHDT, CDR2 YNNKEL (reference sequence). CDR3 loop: CASSAQLNTEAFF. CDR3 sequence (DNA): TGTGCCAGCAGCGCACAGCTTAACACTGAAGCTTTCTTT.

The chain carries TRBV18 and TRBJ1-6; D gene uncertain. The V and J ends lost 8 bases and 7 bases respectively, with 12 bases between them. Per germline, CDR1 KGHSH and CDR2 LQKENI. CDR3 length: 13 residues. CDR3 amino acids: CASRPTGNSPLHF. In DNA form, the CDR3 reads TGTGCCAGCCGCCCCACGGGGAATTCACCCCTCCACTTT. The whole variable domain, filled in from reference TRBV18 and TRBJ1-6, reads NAGVMQNPRHLVRRRGQEARLRCSPMKGHSHVYWYRQLPEEGLKFMVYLQKENIIDESGMPKERFSAEFPKEGPSILRIQQVVRGDSAAYFCASRPTGNSPLHFGNGTRLTVT.

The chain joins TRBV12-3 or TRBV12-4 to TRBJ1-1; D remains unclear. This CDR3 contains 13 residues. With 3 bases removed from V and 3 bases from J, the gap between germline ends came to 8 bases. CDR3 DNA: TGTGCCAGCAGTTTGACAACTGACACTGAAGCTTTCTTT. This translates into CASSLTTDTEAFF.

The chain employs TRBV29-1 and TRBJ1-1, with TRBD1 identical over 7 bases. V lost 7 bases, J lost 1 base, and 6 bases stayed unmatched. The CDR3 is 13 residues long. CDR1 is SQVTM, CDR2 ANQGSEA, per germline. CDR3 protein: CSAETGTNTEAFF. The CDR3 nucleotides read TGCAGCGCTGAGACAGGGACGAACACTGAAGCTTTCTTT.

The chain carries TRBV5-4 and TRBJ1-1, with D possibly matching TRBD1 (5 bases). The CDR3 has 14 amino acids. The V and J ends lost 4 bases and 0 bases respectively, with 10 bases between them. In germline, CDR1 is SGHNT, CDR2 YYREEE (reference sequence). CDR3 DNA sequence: TGTGCCAGCAGCGGGGCAGGAGTGAACACTGAAGCTTTCTTT. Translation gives CASSGAGVNTEAFF.

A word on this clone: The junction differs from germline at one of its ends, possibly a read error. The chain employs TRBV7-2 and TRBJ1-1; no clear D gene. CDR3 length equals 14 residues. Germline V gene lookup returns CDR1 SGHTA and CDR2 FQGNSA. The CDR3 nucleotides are TGTGCCAGCAGCTTATTCGGAGTTAACAATGAAGCTTTCTTT. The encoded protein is CASSLFGVNNEAFF. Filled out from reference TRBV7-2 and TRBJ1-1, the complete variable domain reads GAGVSQSPSNKVTEKGKDVELRCDPISGHTALYWYRQSLGQGLEFLIYFQGNSAPDKSGLPSDRFSAERTGGSVSTLTIQRTQQEDSAVYLCASSLFGVNNEAFFGQGTRLTVV.

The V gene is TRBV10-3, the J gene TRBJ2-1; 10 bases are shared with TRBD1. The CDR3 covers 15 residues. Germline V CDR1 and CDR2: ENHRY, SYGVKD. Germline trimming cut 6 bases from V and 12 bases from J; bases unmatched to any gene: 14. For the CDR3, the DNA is TGTGCCATCAGCGCCGGGACAGGGGCTTTAATGAGGCAGTTCTTC. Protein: CAISAGTGALMRQFF.

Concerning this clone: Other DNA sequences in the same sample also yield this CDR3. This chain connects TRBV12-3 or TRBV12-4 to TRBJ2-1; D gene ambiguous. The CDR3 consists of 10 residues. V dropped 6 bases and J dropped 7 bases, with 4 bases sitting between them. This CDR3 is CASSRNEQFF. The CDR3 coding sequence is TGTGCCAGCAGCCGTAATGAGCAGTTCTTC.

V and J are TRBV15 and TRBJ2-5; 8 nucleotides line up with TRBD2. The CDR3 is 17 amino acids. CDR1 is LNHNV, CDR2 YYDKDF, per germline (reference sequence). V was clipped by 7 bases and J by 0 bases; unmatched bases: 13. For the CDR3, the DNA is TGTGCCACCACCGTGGGATCGGGAGGGGGGTACCAAGAGACCCAGTACTTC. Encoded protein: CATTVGSGGGYQETQYF.

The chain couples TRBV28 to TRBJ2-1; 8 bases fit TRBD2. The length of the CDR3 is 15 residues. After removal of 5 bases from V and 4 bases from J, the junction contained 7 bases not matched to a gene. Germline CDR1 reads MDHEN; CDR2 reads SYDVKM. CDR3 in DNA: TGTGCCAGCAGTCCCGGGAGGGCGGGGTACAATGAGCAGTTCTTC. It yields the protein CASSPGRAGYNEQFF.

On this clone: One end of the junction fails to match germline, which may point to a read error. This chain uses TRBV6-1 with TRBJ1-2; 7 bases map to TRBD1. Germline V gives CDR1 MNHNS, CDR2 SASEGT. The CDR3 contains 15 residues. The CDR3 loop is CASREGTDRAYGYTF. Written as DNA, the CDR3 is TGTGCCAGCAGAGAAGGTACAGACAGGGCCTATGGCTACACCTTC.

CDR3 amino acids: CASSPMGQPYEQYF. CDR3 nucleotide sequence: TGTGCCAGCTCACCCATGGGACAGCCCTACGAGCAGTACTTC. The chain combines TRBV18 with TRBJ2-7, with 7 bases that match TRBD1. The trim removed 3 bases at V and 2 bases at J, leaving 4 bases unmatched. This CDR3 spans 14 amino acids. CDR1 and CDR2 from the germline V gene are KGHSH and LQKENI.

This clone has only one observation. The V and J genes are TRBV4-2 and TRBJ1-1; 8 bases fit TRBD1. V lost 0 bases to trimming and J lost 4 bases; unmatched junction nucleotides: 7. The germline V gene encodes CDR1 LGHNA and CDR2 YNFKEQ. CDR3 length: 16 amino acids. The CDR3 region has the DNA TGTGCCAGCAGCCAAGACAATACAGGGGGGAGCACTGAAGCTTTCTTT. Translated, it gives CASSQDNTGGSTEAFF.

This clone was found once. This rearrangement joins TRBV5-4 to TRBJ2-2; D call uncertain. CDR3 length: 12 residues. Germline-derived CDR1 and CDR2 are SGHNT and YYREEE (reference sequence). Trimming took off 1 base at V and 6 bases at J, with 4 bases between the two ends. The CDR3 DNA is TGTGCCAGCAGCTTGTATCCCGGGGAGCTGTTTTTT. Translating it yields CASSLYPGELFF.

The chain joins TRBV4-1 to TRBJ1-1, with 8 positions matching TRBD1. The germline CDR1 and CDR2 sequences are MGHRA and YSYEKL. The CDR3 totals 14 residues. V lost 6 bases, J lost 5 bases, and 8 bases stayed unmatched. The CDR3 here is CASRDQGAGTEAFF. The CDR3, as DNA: TGCGCCAGCAGGGACCAGGGGGCTGGAACTGAAGCTTTCTTT.

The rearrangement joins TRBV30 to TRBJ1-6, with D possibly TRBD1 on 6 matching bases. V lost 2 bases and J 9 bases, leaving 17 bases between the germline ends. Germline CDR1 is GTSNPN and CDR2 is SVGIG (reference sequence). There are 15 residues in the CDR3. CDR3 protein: CAWSITQGIGSPLHF. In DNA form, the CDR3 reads TGTGCCTGGAGTATAACGCAGGGGATCGGTTCACCCCTCCACTTT.

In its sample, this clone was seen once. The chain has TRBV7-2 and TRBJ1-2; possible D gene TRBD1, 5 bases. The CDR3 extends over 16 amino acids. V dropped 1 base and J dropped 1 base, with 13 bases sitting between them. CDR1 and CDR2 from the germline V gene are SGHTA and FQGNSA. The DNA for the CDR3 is TGTGCCAGCAGCTTAGGACCAGGGCCGAATAACTATGGCTACACCTTC. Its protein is CASSLGPGPNNYGYTF.